These 29 T cell receptor beta chains came from one sample sequenced in a study of cytomegalovirus exposure and HLA in healthy donors. With 60 Vbeta and 13 Jbeta primers, the PCR was carried out. TCRdb keeps only in-frame clones here, not all; method: immunoSEQ multiplex PCR. Of some 120,000 clones listed, 60% to 80% are singletons. Sequenced input: PBMCs. The receptors come from a human donor in good health.

V is TRBV6-5 and J is TRBJ1-2; the match to TRBD1 covers 10 bases. The CDR3 runs to 16 residues. Germline lookup yields CDR1 MNHEY and CDR2 SVGAGI. Trimming took 4 bases from V and 4 from J; bases not matched to a gene: 9. CDR3 amino acids: CASSFRTGGRFYGYTF. The CDR3 DNA is TGTGCCAGCAGTTTCCGGACAGGGGGACGGTTCTATGGCTACACCTTC.

The J gene is TRBJ1-5, the V gene TRBV5-1, with D hard to call. V lost 0 bases to trimming and J lost 3 bases, with 4 bases between them. Germline lookup yields CDR1 SGHRS and CDR2 YFSETQ. The CDR3 covers 13 residues. The CDR3 loop reads CASSLAVNQPQHF. The DNA of the CDR3 is TGCGCCAGCAGCTTGGCAGTCAATCAGCCCCAGCATTTT. Supplemented by reference TRBV5-1 and TRBJ1-5, the full variable domain reads KAGVTQTPRYLIKTRGQQVTLSCSPISGHRSVSWYQQTPGQGLQFLFEYFSETQRNKGNFPGRFSGRQFSNSRSEMNVSTLELGDSALYLCASSLAVNQPQHFGDGTRLSIL.

This clone was recorded once. This sequence joins TRBV5-1 and TRBJ2-1, with 7 nucleotides matching TRBD2. V lost 7 bases to trimming and J lost 1 base; unmatched junction nucleotides: 5. The CDR3 runs to 14 residues. CDR1 is SGHRS, CDR2 YFSETQ, per germline. In nucleotides, the CDR3 is TGCGCCAGCGCCGGGACTACATCCTACAATGAGCAGTTCTTC. This codes for CASAGTTSYNEQFF.

This clone was counted once. This chain links TRBV6-1 with TRBJ2-7, with D tentatively TRBD2 (5 bases). Germline V gene lookup returns CDR1 MNHNS and CDR2 SASEGT. Trimming stripped 0 bases from V and 2 bases from J, with 11 bases between. The CDR3 runs to 15 residues. The CDR3 is CASSEAPGFTYEQYF. The CDR3 DNA reads as TGTGCCAGCAGTGAAGCTCCGGGGTTTACCTACGAGCAGTACTTC.

This clone turned up a few times. V usage is TRBV30 and J usage is TRBJ2-1, with TRBD1 as a possible D gene (5 bases). The V and J ends lost 2 bases and 13 bases respectively, with 18 bases between them. Looked up from germline, CDR1 is GTSNPN and CDR2 is SVGIG (reference sequence). This CDR3 spans 13 amino acids. The CDR3 sequence: CAWSPRGQGEQFF. For the CDR3, the DNA is TGTGCCTGGAGTCCGCGTGGTCAGGGCGAACAGTTCTTC.

This chain links TRBV7-9 with TRBJ1-2; no firm D call. The V end lost 1 base, the J end lost 4 bases, and 16 bases lay between the germline ends. The CDR3 length is 16 residues. CDR1 and CDR2 from the germline V gene are SEHNR and FQNEAQ (reference sequence). In nucleotides, the CDR3 is TGTGCCAGCAGCTTAGTACAGTCCTCGAGGGCCTATGGCTACACCTTC. Translated, it gives CASSLVQSSRAYGYTF. Variable domain in full (rest from reference TRBV7-9 and TRBJ1-2): DTGVSQNPRHKITKRGQNVTFRCDPISEHNRLYWYRQTLGQGPEFLTYFQNEAQLEKSRLLSDRFSAERPKGSFSTLEIQRTEQGDSAMYLCASSLVQSSRAYGYTFGSGTRLTVV.

This clone has only a few counts. The rearrangement links TRBV4-1 to TRBJ2-7; TRBD2 agrees at 14 bases. The CDR3 extends over 17 amino acids. V lost 3 bases, J lost 3 bases, and 7 bases stayed unmatched. Germline CDR1 is MGHRA and CDR2 is YSYEKL. The CDR3 sequence is CASSHVGGTSGSYEQYF. CDR3 DNA: TGCGCCAGCAGCCATGTCGGGGGGACTAGCGGGAGCTACGAGCAGTACTTC.

This clone was seen a single time. J is TRBJ1-1 and V is TRBV10-3; D is ambiguous. In germline, CDR1 is ENHRY, CDR2 SYGVKD. This CDR3 has 12 amino acids. Trimming shortened V by 6 bases and J by 1 base, and 6 bases separated the two germline ends. For the CDR3, the DNA is TGTGCCATCAGAATGAGGAACACTGAAGCTTTCTTT. Residues: CAIRMRNTEAFF.

The chain carries TRBV28 and TRBJ1-1, with 9 bases lining up with TRBD1. Germline V gives CDR1 MDHEN, CDR2 SYDVKM. Trimming took 6 bases from V and 8 from J; bases not matched to a gene: 10. CDR3 length: 14 amino acids. The CDR3 sequence is CASRLPGQGREAFF. In DNA form, the CDR3 reads TGTGCCAGCAGGCTGCCGGGACAGGGCAGAGAAGCTTTCTTT.

The table lists this clone with a count of one. The chain is built from TRBV27 and TRBJ1-1; D is possibly TRBD1 (6 bases). Germline CDR1 MNHEY, CDR2 SMNVEV (reference sequence). V was cut by 5 bases and J by 8 bases, with 15 bases left in between. This CDR3 comprises 13 residues. CDR3 residues: CASSTTDRLEAFF. Written as DNA, the CDR3 is TGTGCCAGCAGTACAACCGACAGGTTGGAAGCTTTCTTT.

The chain employs TRBV5-1 and TRBJ1-1; 8 bases align to TRBD1. Germline values: CDR1 SGHRS, CDR2 YFSETQ. The junction had 3 bases not matched to a gene; V was cut back by 2 bases and J by 6 bases. The CDR3 length is 13 residues. The chain's CDR3 is CASSFDRGSEAFF. Written as DNA, the CDR3 is TGCGCCAGCAGCTTTGACAGGGGCTCTGAAGCTTTCTTT.

This clone has just one count. The chain employs TRBV6-1 and TRBJ2-7; TRBD2 is a possible D gene (5 bases). Germline V gene lookup returns CDR1 MNHNS and CDR2 SASEGT. V was trimmed by 0 bases and J by 6 bases, leaving 9 bases between them. This CDR3 has 13 amino acids. The CDR3, as DNA: TGTGCCAGCAGTGAAGCGGTGGGAGTCGAGCAGTACTTC. Protein sequence: CASSEAVGVEQYF.

This clone has just a few counts. One end of the junction does not line up with germline, which may come from a read error. The chain recombines TRBV2 with TRBJ2-3, with 14 bases lining up with TRBD2. The CDR3 is made up of 17 amino acids. Germline V CDR1 and CDR2: SNHLY, FYNNEI. The CDR3: CASMRVGTSGSKDTQYF. CDR3 in DNA: TGTGCCAGCATGCGGGTGGGGACTAGCGGGAGCAAAGATACGCAGTATTTT.

This rearrangement joins TRBV6-6 to TRBJ1-1; 12 bases match TRBD1. The CDR3 loop spans 15 amino acids. V lost 6 bases to trimming and J lost 3 bases; unmatched junction nucleotides: 5. Germline CDR1 and CDR2: MNHNY and SVGAGI (reference sequence). CDR3 sequence: CASRSGTGGHTEAFF. The CDR3 nucleotides are TGTGCCAGCAGGTCGGGGACAGGGGGCCACACTGAAGCTTTCTTT.

This chain joins TRBV30 and TRBJ2-2; D is unresolved. Germline assignment: CDR1 GTSNPN and CDR2 SVGIG (reference sequence). The CDR3 spans 16 residues. With 0 bases removed from V and 0 bases from J, the gap between germline ends came to 11 bases. CDR3 region: CAWSVVPGTNTGELFF. The CDR3 nucleotides are TGTGCCTGGAGTGTAGTCCCAGGAACGAACACCGGGGAGCTGTTTTTT.

The genes are TRBV6-6 and TRBJ1-5; TRBD1 matches 9 bases. From germline, CDR1 is MNHNY and CDR2 SVGAGI (reference sequence). The length of the CDR3 is 16 residues. The J segment lost 1 base and the V segment lost 6 bases, leaving 7 bases of the junction unmatched. CDR3 coding DNA: TGTGCCAGCAGGGACAGGGGCCTACCGAGCAATCAGCCCCAGCATTTT. It is translated as CASRDRGLPSNQPQHF.

The sample holds a few counts of this clone. The rearrangement uses TRBV2 and TRBJ1-2, with a possible D match to TRBD1 (6 bases). The germline CDR1 and CDR2 sequences are SNHLY and FYNNEI. Trimming shortened V by 9 bases and J by 6 bases, and 8 bases separated the two germline ends. The CDR3 totals 10 residues. This chain's CDR3 is CASHRDGYTF. CDR3 DNA sequence: TGTGCCAGTCACAGGGATGGCTACACCTTC.

This clone was seen only a few times. The chain recombines TRBV2 with TRBJ2-7, with 10 bases matching TRBD1. Germline values: CDR1 SNHLY, CDR2 FYNNEI. The V gene end was trimmed by 0 bases and the J gene end by 3 bases; junction bases not matched to a gene: 8. The CDR3 covers 17 residues. The CDR3 spells CASSEASGTGDFYEQYF. The DNA of the CDR3 is TGTGCCAGCAGTGAAGCCAGCGGGACAGGGGATTTCTACGAGCAGTACTTC.

The chain is built from TRBV30 and TRBJ1-5, with no clear D. The CDR3 is 15 residues long. Germline lookup yields CDR1 GTSNPN and CDR2 SVGIG (reference sequence). Trimming cost V 0 bases and J 3 bases, with 12 bases left between them. The CDR3 DNA reads TGTGCCTGGAGTGTAGGGAGATCCCCCAATCAGCCCCAGCATTTT. Protein: CAWSVGRSPNQPQHF.

About this clone: In the same sample, other DNA sequences code for this CDR3. The V and J genes are TRBV28 and TRBJ1-6, with D uncertain. The V end lost 6 bases, the J end lost 5 bases, and 14 bases lay between the germline ends. Germline lookup yields CDR1 MDHEN and CDR2 SYDVKM. This CDR3 comprises 15 residues. In nucleotides, the CDR3 is TGTGCCAGCAGCCTTCTGGAGATCCATAATTCACCCCTCCACTTT. As protein: CASSLLEIHNSPLHF.

The chain has TRBV5-1 and TRBJ2-3; D gene ambiguous. This CDR3 is built from 16 residues. Trimming cost V 0 bases and J 4 bases, with 15 bases left between them. Germline loops: CDR1 SGHRS, CDR2 YFSETQ. CDR3 in DNA: TGCGCCAGCAGCTTGGATCAGGTTCCCAATTCAGATACGCAGTATTTT. It translates to CASSLDQVPNSDTQYF.

The V call is TRBV4-1, the J call TRBJ2-7; weak D call: TRBD1 (6 bases). This CDR3 comprises 16 residues. Looked up from germline, CDR1 is MGHRA and CDR2 is YSYEKL. V was cut by 0 bases and J by 0 bases, with 12 bases left in between. CDR3 sequence reads: CASSQDLGGSSYEQYF. CDR3 DNA sequence: TGCGCCAGCAGCCAAGATCTTGGGGGCAGCTCCTACGAGCAGTACTTC.

The chain joins TRBV6-6 to TRBJ2-7; 8 bases match TRBD1. The CDR3 has 13 residues. Germline V gives CDR1 MNHNY, CDR2 SVGAGI (reference sequence). The J segment lost 10 bases and the V segment lost 6 bases, leaving 11 bases of the junction unmatched. The CDR3 nucleotides are TGTGCCAGCAGGCCCCTGGACAGGGCCGCCCAGTACTTC. Its protein is CASRPLDRAAQYF.

The V call is TRBV14, the J call TRBJ1-2; D possibly corresponds to TRBD1 (6 bases). The CDR3 sequence is 13 residues long. V shed 4 bases and J shed 5 bases, with 11 bases lying between them. Germline lookup yields CDR1 SGHDN and CDR2 FVKESK. CDR3 DNA sequence: TGTGCCAGCAGCCCCTCAGGGGCATATGGCTACACCTTC. It specifies CASSPSGAYGYTF.

This clone was observed once. The rearrangement joins TRBV5-6 to TRBJ1-2; maybe TRBD1 (6 bases). Per the germline V gene, CDR1 is SGHDT and CDR2 is YYEEEE. The CDR3 is 13 residues long. V was clipped by 1 base and J by 8 bases, with 12 bases between them. The CDR3 reads CASSLRGAKGYTF. CDR3 nucleotides: TGTGCCAGCAGCTTGCGGGGGGCAAAGGGCTACACCTTC.

Ten or more counts support this clone. This rearrangement joins TRBV25-1 to TRBJ2-1; the D gene is possibly TRBD1 (6 bases). Germline V gives CDR1 MGHDK, CDR2 SYGVNS. This CDR3 comprises 13 residues. Trimming shortened V by 7 bases and J by 2 bases, and 9 bases separated the two germline ends. The CDR3 protein is CASIGDTYNEQFF. CDR3 in DNA: TGTGCCAGCATAGGGGACACCTACAATGAGCAGTTCTTC.

The chain has TRBV15 and TRBJ1-6; possible D gene TRBD1, 5 bases. In germline, CDR1 is LNHNV, CDR2 YYDKDF (reference sequence). The CDR3 totals 15 residues. V lost 5 bases and J 7 bases, leaving 15 bases between the germline ends. The CDR3 protein is CATSVGGARNSPLHF. CDR3 nucleotides: TGTGCCACCAGCGTGGGAGGGGCGAGGAATTCACCCCTCCACTTT.

This chain joins TRBV28 and TRBJ1-2; 7 nucleotides align to TRBD1. V dropped 4 bases and J dropped 4; count of bases not matched to a gene: 3. This CDR3 region has 13 residues. Germline values: CDR1 MDHEN, CDR2 SYDVKM. CDR3 region: CASSWGQSYGYTF. The CDR3, as DNA: TGTGCCAGCAGTTGGGGACAGAGCTATGGCTACACCTTC.

This rearrangement joins TRBV5-6 to TRBJ1-6; no firm D call. Looked up from germline, CDR1 is SGHDT and CDR2 is YYEEEE. Trimming stripped 0 bases from V and 9 bases from J, with 10 bases between. The CDR3 contains 14 residues. The DNA for the CDR3 is TGTGCCAGCAGCTTGGCGCCCTCGGGTTCACCCCTCCACTTT. Translated, it gives CASSLAPSGSPLHF.